These T cell receptor beta chains were read from a single sample in a study of response to subunit inactivated influenza vaccine. TCRdb recomputed calls from the RT-PCR reads with MiXCR, one row per CDR3 protein. The table includes some 800,000 distinct CDR3 sequences, 21% detected once. The sample was PBMCs from blood, taken roughly 5 days after vaccination. The receptors come from a man aged 45-65 years who received an inactivated influenza vaccine. Each CDR3 is given with its conserved first and last residue. Each record gives: clone size, J gene, V gene, CDR3 protein. Clone size is given for some rows only: seen once, a few or many times, or a class if the clone is expanded.

-	TRBJ1-4	TRBV10-2	CASAGQDGEKLFF
-	TRBJ2-5	TRBV20-1	CSAWDLGTETQYF
-	TRBJ2-5	TRBV3-1	CASSQDPSAGRETQYF
few	TRBJ2-1	TRBV28	CASSFLAGTYNEQFF
few	TRBJ2-1	TRBV7-9	CASSSPLTYNEQFF
-	TRBJ1-1	TRBV7-9	CASIIQGPNTEAFF
few	TRBJ2-7	TRBV18	CASSLGLAVEEQYF
-	TRBJ2-5	TRBV20-1	CSAKSLAGAGGTQYF
few	TRBJ2-5	TRBV27	CASSLSGQRGETQYF
-	TRBJ2-7	TRBV9	CASSVGSSAYEQYF
few	TRBJ1-1	TRBV7-9	CASSLITKNTEAFF
few	TRBJ2-7	TRBV28	CASRESGSSYEQYF
many	TRBJ1-5	TRBV12-3/TRBV12-4	CASSLPGQPQHF
-	TRBJ2-5	TRBV5-5	CASSLETGMAAETQYF
few	TRBJ2-2	TRBV7-2	CASSLGLAKTGELFF
few	TRBJ2-7	TRBV5-1	CASSGTTSYEQYF
-	TRBJ2-3	TRBV6-1	CASSRTGKVGTDTQYF
-	TRBJ2-1	TRBV7-2	CASSLGMVWGLQREQFF
-	TRBJ2-2	TRBV29-1	CSVGASGNSGELFF
few	TRBJ2-7	TRBV5-6	CASSLALAESLDEQYF
few	TRBJ1-6	TRBV5-1	CASSLVTGGDSPLHF
many	TRBJ1-2	TRBV20-1	CSADRAGYGYTF
-	TRBJ2-3	TRBV28	CASSVAGLEGGTQYF
-	TRBJ1-2	TRBV3-1	CASSHRDFGYTF